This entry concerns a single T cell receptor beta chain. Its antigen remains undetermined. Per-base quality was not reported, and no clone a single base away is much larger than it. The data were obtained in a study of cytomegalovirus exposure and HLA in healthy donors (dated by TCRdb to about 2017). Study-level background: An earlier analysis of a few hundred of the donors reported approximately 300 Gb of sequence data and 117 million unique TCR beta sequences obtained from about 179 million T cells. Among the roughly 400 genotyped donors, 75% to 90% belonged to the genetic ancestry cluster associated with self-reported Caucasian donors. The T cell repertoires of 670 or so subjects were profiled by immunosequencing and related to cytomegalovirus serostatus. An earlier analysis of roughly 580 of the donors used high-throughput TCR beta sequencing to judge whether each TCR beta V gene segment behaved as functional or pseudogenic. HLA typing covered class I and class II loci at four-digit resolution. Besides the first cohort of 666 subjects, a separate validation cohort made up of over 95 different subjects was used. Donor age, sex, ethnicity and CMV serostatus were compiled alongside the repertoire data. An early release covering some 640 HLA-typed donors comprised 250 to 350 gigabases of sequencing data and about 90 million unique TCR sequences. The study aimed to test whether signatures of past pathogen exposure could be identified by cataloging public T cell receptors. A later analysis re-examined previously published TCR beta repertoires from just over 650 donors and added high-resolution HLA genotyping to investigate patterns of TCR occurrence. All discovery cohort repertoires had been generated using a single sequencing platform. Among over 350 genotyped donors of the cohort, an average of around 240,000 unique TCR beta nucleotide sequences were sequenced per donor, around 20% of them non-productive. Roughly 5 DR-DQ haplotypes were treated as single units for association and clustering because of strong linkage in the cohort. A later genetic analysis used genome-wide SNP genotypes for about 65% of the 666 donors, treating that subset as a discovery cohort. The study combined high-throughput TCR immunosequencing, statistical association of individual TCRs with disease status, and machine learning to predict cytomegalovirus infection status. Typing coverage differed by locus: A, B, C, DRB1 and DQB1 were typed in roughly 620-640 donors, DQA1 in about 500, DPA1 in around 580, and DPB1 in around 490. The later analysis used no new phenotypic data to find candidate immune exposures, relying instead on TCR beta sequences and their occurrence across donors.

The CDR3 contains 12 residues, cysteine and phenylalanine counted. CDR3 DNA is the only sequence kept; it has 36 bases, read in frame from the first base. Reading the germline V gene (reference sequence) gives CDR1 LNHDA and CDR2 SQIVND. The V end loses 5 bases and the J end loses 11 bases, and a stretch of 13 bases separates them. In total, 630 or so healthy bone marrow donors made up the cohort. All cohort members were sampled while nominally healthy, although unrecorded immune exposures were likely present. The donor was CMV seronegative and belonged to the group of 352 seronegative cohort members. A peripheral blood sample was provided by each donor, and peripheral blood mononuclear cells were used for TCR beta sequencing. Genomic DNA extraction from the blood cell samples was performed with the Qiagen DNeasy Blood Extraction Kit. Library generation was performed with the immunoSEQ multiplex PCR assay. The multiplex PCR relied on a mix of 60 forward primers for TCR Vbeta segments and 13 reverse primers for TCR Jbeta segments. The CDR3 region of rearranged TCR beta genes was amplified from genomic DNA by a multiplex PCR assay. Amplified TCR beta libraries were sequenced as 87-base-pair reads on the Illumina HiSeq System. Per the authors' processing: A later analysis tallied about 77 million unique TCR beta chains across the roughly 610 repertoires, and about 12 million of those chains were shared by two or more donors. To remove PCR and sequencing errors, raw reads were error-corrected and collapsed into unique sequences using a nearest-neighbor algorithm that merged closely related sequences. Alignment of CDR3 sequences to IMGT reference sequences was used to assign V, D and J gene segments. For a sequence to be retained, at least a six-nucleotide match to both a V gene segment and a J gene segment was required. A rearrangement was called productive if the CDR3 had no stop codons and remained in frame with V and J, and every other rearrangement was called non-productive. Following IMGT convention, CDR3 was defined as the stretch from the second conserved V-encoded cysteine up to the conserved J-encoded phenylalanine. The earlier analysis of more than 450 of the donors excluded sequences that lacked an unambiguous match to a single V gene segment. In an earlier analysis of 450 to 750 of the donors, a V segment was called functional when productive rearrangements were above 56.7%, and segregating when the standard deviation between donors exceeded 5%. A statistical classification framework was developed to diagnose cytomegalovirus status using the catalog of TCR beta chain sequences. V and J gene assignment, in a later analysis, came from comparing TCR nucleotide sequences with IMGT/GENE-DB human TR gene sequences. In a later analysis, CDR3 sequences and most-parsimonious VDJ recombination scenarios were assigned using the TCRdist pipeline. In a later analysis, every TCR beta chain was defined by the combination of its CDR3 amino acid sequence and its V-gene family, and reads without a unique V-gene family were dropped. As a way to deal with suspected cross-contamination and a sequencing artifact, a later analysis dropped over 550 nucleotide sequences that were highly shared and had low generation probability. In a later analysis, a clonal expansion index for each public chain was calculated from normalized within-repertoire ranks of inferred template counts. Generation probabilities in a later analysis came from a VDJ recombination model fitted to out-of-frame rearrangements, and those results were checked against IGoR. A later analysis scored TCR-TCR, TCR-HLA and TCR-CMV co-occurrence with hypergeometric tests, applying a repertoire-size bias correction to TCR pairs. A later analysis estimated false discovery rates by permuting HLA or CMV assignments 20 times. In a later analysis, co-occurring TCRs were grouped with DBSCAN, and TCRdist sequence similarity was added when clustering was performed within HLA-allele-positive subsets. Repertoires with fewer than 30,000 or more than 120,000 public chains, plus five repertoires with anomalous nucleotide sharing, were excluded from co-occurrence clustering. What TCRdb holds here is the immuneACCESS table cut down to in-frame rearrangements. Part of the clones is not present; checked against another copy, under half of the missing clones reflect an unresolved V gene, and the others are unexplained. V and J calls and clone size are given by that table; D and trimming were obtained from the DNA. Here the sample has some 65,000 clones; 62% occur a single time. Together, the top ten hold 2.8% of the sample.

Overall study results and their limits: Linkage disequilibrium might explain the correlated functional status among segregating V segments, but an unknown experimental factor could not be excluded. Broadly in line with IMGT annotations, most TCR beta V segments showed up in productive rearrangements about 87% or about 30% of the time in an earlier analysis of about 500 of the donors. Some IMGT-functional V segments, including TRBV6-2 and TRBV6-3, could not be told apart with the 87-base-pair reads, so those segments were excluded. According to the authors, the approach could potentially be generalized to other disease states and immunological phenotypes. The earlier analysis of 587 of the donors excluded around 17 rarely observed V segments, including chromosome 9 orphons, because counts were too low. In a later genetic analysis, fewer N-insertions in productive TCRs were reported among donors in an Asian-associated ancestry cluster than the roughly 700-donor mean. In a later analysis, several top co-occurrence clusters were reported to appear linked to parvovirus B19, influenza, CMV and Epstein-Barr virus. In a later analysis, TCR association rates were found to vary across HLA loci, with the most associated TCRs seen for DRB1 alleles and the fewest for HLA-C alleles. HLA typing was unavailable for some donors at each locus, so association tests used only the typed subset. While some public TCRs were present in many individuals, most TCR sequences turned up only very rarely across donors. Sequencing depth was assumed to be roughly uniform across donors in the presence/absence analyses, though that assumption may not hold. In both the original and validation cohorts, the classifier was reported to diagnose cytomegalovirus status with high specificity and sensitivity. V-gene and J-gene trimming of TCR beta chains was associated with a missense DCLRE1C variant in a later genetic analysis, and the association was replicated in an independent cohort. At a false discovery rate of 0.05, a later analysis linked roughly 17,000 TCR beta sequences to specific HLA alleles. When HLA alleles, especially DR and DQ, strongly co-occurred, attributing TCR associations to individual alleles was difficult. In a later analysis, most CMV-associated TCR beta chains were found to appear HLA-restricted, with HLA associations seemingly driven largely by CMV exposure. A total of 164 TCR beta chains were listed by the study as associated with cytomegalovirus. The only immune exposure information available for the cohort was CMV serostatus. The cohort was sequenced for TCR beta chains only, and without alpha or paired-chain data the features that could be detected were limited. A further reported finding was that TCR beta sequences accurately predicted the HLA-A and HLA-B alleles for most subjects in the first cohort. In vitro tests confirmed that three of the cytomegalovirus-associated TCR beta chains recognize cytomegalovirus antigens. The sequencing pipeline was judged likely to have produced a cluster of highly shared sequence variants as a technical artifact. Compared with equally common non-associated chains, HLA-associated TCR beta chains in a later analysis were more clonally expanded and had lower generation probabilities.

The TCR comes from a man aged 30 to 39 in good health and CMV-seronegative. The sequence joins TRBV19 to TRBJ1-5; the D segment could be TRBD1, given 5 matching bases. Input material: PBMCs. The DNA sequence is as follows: TGTGCCAGTAGTGGAATGGACACGGCCCAGCATTTT. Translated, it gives CASSGMDTAQHF. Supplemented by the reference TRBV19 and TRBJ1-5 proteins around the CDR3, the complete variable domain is DGGITQSPKYLFRKEGQNVTLSCEQNLNHDAMYWYRQDPGQGLRLIYYSQIVNDFQKGDIAEGYSVSREKKESFPLTVTSAQKNPTAFYLCASSGMDTAQHFGDGTRLSIL.